The 2 T cell receptor beta chains given below trace back to one sample, sequenced in a study of CXCR3-negative and CXCR3-positive naive CD8 T cells. The TRB libraries of cDNA were built by UMI-labeled 5' RACE. With the 5' RACE reads reprocessed, TCRdb shows one record per CDR3 protein and no DNA. The table lists about 130,000 distinct CDR3 sequences. Sample: naive CXCR3- CD8+ T cells from blood. Subset defined: CD45RO-CCR7+CD27+CD95- naive CD8+ T cells lacking CXCR3 (TNR3-). The receptors here all came from a human donor in good health. Some clones in this sample may be carry-over from other donors' samples.

The chain links TRBV19 to TRBJ2-7; TCRdb indicates TRBD2, and absent DNA this call remains unverified. Germline V gene sequence: CDR1 LNHDA, CDR2 SQIVND (reference sequence). This CDR3 has 17 residues. The CDR3 reads CASSIRPSGSPPYEQYF. The full variable domain, its missing parts supplied by reference TRBV19 and TRBJ2-7, is DGGITQSPKYLFRKEGQNVTLSCEQNLNHDAMYWYRQDPGQGLRLIYYSQIVNDFQKGDIAEGYSVSREKKESFPLTVTSAQKNPTAFYLCASSIRPSGSPPYEQYFGPGTRLTVT.

The CDR3 region is CASSSRRGGYYGYTF. The V and J genes are TRBV28 and TRBJ1-2. In germline, CDR1 is MDHEN, CDR2 SYDVKM. The CDR3 spans 15 residues.